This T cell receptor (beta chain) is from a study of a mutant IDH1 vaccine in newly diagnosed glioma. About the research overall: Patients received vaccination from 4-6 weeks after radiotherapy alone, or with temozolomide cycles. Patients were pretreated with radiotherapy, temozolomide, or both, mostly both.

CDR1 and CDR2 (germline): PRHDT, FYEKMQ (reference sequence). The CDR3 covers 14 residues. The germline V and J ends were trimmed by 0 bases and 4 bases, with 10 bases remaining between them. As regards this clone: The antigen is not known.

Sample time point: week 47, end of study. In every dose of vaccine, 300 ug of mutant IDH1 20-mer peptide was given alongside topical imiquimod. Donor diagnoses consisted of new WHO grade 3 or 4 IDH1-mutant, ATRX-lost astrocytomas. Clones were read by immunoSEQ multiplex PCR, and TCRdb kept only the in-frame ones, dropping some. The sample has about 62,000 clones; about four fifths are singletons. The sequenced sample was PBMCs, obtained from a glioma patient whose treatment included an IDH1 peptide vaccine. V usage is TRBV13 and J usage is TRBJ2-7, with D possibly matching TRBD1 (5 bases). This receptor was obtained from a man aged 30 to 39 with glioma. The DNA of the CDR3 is TGTGCCAGCAGCTTAGGGGCAGCAGGGTACGAGCAGTACTTC. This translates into CASSLGAAGYEQYF.